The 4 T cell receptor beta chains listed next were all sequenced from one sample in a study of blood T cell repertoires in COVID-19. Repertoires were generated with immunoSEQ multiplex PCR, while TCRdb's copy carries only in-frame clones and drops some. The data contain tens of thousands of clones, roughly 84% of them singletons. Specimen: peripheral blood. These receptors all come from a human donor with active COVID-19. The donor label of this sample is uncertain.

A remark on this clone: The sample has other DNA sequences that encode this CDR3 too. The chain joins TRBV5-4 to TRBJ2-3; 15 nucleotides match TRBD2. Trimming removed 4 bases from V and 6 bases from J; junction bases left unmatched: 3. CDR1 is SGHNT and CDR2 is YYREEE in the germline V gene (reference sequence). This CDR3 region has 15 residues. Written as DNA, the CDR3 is TGTGCCAGCAGCCCCGGACTAGCGGGGGGGGATACGCAGTATTTT. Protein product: CASSPGLAGGDTQYF. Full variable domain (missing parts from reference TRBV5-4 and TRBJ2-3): ETGVTQSPTHLIKTRGQQVTLRCSSQSGHNTVSWYQQALGQGPQFIFQYYREEENGRGNFPPRFSGLQFPNYSSELNVNALELDDSALYLCASSPGLAGGDTQYFGPGTRLTVL.

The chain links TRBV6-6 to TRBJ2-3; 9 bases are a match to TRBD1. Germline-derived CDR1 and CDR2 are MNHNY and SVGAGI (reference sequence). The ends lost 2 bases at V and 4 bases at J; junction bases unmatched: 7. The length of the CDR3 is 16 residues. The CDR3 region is CASSYGDRVTPDTQYF. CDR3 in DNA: TGTGCCAGCAGTTACGGGGACAGGGTAACCCCAGATACGCAGTATTTT.

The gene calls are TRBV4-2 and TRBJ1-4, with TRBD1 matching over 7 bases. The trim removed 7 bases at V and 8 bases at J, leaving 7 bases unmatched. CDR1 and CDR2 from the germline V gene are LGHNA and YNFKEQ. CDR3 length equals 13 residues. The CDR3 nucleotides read TGTGCCAGCAACCGGGACAGTGGAGAAAAACTGTTTTTT. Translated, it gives CASNRDSGEKLFF.

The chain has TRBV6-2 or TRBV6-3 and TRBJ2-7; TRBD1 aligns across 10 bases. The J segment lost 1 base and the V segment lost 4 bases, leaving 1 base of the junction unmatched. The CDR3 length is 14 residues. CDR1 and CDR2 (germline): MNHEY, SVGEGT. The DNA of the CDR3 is TGTGCCAGCAGTTTGGACAGGGGGTCCTACGAGCAGTACTTC. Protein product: CASSLDRGSYEQYF.